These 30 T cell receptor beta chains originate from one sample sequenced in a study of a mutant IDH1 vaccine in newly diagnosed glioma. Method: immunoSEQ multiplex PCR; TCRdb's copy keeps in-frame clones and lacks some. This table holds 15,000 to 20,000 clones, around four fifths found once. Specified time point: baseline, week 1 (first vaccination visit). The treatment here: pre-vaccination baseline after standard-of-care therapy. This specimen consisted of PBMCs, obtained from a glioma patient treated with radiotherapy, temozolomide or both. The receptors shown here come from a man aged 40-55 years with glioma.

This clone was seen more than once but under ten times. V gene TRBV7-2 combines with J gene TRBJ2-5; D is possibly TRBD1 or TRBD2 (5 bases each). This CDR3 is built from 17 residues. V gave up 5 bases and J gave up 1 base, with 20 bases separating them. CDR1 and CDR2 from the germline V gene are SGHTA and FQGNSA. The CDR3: CASSPRGRVRSQETQYF. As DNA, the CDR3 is TGTGCCAGCAGCCCGAGGGGACGGGTTAGGTCCCAAGAGACCCAGTACTTC.

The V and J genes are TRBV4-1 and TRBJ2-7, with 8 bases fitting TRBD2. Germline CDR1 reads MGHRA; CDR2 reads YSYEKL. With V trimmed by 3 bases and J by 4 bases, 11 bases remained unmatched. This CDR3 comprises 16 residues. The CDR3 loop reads CASSQITSGGKYEQYF. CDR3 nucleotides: TGCGCCAGCAGCCAGATTACTAGCGGAGGTAAATACGAGCAGTACTTC.

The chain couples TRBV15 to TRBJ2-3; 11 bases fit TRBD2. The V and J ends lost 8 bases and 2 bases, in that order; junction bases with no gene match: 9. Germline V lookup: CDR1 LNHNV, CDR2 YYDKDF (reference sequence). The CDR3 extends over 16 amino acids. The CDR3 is CATGGTSGQNTDTQYF. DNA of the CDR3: TGTGCCACCGGAGGGACTAGCGGACAAAACACAGATACGCAGTATTTT.

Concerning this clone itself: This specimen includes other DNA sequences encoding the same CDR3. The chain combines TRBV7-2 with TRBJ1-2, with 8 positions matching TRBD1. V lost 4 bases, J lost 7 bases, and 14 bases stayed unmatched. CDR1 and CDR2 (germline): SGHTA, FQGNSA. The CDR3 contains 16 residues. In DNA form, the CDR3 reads TGTGCCAGCAGCTCCCGAGGTTCGGCAGGGGGCAGTGGCTACACCTTC. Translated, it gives CASSSRGSAGGSGYTF.

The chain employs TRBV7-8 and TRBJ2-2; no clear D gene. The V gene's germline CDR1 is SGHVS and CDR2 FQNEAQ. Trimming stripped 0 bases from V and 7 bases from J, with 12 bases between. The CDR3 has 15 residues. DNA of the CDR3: TGTGCCAGCAGCTTAGCGACAACCCAGAGCGGGGAGCTGTTTTTT. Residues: CASSLATTQSGELFF.

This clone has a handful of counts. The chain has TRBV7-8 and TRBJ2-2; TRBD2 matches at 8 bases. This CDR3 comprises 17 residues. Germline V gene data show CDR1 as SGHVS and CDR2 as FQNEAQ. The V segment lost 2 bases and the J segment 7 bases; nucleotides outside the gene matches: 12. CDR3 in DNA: TGTGCCAGCAGCTTAAATCTAAACGGGAGGGCCGTCGGGGAGCTGTTTTTT. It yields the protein CASSLNLNGRAVGELFF.

CDR3 DNA: TGCGCCAGCAGCCAAGGCCGCCGGGACAGGGAGGCCTATGGCTACACCTTC. The encoded protein is CASSQGRRDREAYGYTF. The chain is built from TRBV4-1 and TRBJ1-2; 9 bases fit TRBD1. CDR3 length: 17 residues. Germline V lookup: CDR1 MGHRA, CDR2 YSYEKL. V lost 1 base, J lost 4 bases, and 10 bases stayed unmatched.

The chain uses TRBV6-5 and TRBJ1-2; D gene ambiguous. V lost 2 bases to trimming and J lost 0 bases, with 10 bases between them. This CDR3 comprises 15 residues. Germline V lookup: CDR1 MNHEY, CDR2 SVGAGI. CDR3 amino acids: CASSYGKNSNYGYTF. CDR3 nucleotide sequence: TGTGCCAGCAGTTACGGCAAGAACTCTAACTATGGCTACACCTTC.

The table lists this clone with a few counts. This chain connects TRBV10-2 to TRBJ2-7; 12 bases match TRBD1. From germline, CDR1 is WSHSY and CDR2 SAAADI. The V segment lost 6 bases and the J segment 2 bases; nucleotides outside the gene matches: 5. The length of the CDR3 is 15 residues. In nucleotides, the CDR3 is TGCGCCAGCAGACCCCGGGACAGGGGGCCCTACGAGCAGTACTTC. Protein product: CASRPRDRGPYEQYF.

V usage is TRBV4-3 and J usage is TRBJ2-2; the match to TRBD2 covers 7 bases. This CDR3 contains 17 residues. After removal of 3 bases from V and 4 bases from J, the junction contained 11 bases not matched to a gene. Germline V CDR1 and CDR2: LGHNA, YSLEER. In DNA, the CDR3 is TGCGCCAGCAGCCAGTCGAGCGGGACTGAGGGCACCGGGGAGCTGTTTTTT. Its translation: CASSQSSGTEGTGELFF.

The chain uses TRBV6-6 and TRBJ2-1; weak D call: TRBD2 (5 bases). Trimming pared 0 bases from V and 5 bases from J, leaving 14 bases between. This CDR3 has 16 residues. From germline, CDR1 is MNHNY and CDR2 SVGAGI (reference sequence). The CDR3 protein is CASSYSRGMRDNEQFF. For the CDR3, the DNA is TGTGCCAGCAGTTACTCTAGAGGGATGAGGGACAATGAGCAGTTCTTC.

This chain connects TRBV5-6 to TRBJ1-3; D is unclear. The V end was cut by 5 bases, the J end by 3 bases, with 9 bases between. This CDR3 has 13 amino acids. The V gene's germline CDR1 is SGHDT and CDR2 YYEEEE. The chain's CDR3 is CASSFPNGNTIYF. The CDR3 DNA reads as TGTGCCAGCAGTTTCCCCAATGGAAACACCATATATTTT.

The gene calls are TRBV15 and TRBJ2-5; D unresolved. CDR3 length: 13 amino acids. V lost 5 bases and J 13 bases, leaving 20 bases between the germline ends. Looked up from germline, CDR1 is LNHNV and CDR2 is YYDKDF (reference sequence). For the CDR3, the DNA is TGTGCCACCAGCCCCGGGTTTAGCAGTCCCCCGTACTTC. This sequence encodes CATSPGFSSPPYF.

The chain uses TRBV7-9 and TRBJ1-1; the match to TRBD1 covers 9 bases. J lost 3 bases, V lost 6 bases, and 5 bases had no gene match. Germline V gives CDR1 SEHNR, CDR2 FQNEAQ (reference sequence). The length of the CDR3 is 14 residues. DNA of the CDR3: TGTGCCAGCAGACCGGGACAGGGCTACACTGAAGCTTTCTTT. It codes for CASRPGQGYTEAFF.

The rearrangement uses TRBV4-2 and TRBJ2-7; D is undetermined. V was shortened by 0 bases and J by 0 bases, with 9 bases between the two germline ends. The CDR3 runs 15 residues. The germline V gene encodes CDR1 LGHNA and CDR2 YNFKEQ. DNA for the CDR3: TGTGCCAGCAGCCAAGAGCGGACGCACTCCTACGAGCAGTACTTC. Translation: CASSQERTHSYEQYF.

The CDR3 region has the DNA TGTGCCAGCAGCCGGGGACTAGCGGGGGCCGTAGATGAGTACGTC. Translated: CASSRGLAGAVDEYV. This chain connects TRBV5-6 to TRBJ2-7; 14 bases map to TRBD2. Trimming took 4 bases from V and 11 from J; bases not matched to a gene: 11. Per germline, CDR1 SGHDT and CDR2 YYEEEE. This CDR3 contains 15 residues.

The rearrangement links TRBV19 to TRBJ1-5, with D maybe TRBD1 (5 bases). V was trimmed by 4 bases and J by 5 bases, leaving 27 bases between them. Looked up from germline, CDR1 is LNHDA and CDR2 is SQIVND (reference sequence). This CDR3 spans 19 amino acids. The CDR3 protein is CASSTPQPPTWGYDQPQHF. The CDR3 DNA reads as TGTGCCAGTAGTACCCCCCAACCCCCGACTTGGGGGTACGATCAGCCCCAGCATTTT.

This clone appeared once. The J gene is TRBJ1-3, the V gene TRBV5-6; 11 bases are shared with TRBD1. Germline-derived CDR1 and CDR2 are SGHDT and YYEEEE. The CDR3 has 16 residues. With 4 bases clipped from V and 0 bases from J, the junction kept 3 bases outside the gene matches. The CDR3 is CASSLGTGGSGNTIYF. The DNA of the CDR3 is TGTGCCAGCAGCCTTGGGACAGGGGGCTCTGGAAACACCATATATTTT.

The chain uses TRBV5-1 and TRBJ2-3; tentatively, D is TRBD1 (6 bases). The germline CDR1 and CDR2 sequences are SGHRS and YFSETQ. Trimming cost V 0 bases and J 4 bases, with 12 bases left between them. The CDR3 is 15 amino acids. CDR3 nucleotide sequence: TGCGCCAGCAGCTTGGTGCAGGGGATATCAGATACGCAGTATTTT. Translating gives CASSLVQGISDTQYF.

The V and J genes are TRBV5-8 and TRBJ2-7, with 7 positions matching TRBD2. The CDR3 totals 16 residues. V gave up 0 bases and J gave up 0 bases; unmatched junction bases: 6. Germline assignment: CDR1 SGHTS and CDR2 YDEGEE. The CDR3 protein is CASSLGWGGDSYEQYV. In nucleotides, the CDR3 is TGTGCCAGCAGCTTGGGTTGGGGAGGGGACTCCTACGAGCAGTACGTC.

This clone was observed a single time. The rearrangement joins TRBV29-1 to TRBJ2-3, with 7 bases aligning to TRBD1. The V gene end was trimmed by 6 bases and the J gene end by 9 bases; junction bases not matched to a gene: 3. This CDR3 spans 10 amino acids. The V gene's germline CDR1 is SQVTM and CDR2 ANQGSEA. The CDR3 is CSVTGETQYF. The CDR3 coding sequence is TGCAGCGTCACAGGGGAGACGCAGTATTTT.

Written as DNA, the CDR3 is TGCAGCGTTGAAGAAGATCAGGGAAGGTGGCTTTCGGAGGAGACCCAGTACTTC. Its translation is CSVEEDQGRWLSEETQYF. The chain joins TRBV29-1 to TRBJ2-5; the D gene is possibly TRBD1 (5 bases). Germline V gene lookup returns CDR1 SQVTM and CDR2 ANQGSEA. This CDR3 comprises 18 residues. V lost 0 bases and J lost 5, with 25 bases in between. Drawing the rest from reference TRBV29-1 and TRBJ2-5, the complete variable domain is SAVISQKPSRDICQRGTSLTIQCQVDSQVTMMFWYRQQPGQSLTLIATANQGSEATYESGFVIDKFPISRPNLTFSTLTVSNMSPEDSSIYLCSVEEDQGRWLSEETQYFGPGTRLLVL.

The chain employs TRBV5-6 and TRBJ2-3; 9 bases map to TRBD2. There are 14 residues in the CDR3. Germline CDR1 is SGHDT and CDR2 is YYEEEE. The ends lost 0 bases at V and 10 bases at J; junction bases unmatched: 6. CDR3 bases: TGTGCCAGCAGCTTGGTAGCGGGAGTTGATGCGCAGTATTTT. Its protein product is CASSLVAGVDAQYF.

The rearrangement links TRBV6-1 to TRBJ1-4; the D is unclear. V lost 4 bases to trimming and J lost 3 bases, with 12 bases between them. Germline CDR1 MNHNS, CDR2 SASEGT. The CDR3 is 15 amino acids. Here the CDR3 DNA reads TGTGCCAGCAGTGGTGACACGGCCGCTAATGAAAAACTGTTTTTT. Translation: CASSGDTAANEKLFF.

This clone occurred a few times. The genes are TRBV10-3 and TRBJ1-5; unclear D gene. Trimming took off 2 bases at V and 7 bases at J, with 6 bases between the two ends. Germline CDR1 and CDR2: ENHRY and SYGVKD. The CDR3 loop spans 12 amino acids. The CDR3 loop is CAISEVGQPQHF. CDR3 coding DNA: TGTGCCATCAGTGAGGTTGGCCAGCCCCAGCATTTT.

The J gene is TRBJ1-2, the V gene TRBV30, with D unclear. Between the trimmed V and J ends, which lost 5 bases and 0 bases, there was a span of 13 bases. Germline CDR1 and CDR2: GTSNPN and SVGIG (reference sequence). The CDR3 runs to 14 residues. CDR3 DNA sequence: TGTGCCTGGGTCCGGCTCAGAACTAACTATGGCTACACCTTC. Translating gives CAWVRLRTNYGYTF. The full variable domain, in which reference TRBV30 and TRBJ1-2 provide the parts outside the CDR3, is SQTIHQWPATLVQPVGSPLSLECTVEGTSNPNLYWYRQAAGRGLQLLFYSVGIGQISSEVPQNLSASRPQDRQFILSSKKLLLSDSGFYLCAWVRLRTNYGYTFGSGTRLTVV.

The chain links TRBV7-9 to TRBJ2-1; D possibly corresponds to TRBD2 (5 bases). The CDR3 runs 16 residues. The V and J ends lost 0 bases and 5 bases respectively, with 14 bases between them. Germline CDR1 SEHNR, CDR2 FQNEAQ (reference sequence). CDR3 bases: TGTGCCAGCAGCTTAGCGAGGTCCAGCGGCCACAATGAGCAGTTCTTC. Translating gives CASSLARSSGHNEQFF.

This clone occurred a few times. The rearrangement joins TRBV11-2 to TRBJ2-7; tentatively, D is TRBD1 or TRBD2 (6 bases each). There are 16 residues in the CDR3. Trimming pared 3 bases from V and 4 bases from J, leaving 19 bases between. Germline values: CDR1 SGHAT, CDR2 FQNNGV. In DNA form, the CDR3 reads TGTGCCAGCAGCTTGGGGGGCTGGCGTATTGGTTACGAGCAGTACTTC. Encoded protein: CASSLGGWRIGYEQYF. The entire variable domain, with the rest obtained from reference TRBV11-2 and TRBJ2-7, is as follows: EAGVAQSPRYKIIEKRQSVAFWCNPISGHATLYWYQQILGQGPKLLIQFQNNGVVDDSQLPKDRFSAERLKGVDSTLKIQPAKLEDSAVYLCASSLGGWRIGYEQYFGPGTRLTVT.

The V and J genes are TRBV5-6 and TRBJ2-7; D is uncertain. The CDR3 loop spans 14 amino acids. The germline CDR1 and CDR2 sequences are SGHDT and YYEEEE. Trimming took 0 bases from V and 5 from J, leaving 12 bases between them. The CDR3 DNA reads TGTGCCAGCAGCTTGGGGATCAATGGCCACGAGCAGTACTTC. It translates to CASSLGINGHEQYF. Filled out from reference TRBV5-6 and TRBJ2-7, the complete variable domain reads DAGVTQSPTHLIKTRGQQVTLRCSPKSGHDTVSWYQQALGQGPQFIFQYYEEEERQRGNFPDRFSGHQFPNYSSELNVNALLLGDSALYLCASSLGINGHEQYFGPGTRLTVT.

In DNA form, the CDR3 reads TGTGCCAGCCGCGCCCGGGACAGGCGCTCCTACGAGCAGTACTTC. Protein product: CASRARDRRSYEQYF. The chain has TRBV11-2 and TRBJ2-7; 8 bases line up with TRBD1. Germline-derived CDR1 and CDR2 are SGHAT and FQNNGV. V was clipped by 8 bases and J by 0 bases; unmatched bases: 9. The CDR3 is 15 residues long.